The 7 T cell receptor beta chains below all came from one sample that was sequenced in a study of blood T cell repertoires in COVID-19. Assay: immunoSEQ multiplex PCR; the TCRdb copy retains only in-frame clones and omits some. There are 200,000 to 250,000 clones in the sample; around 90% occur only once, and around 0.83% lies in the top ten. Sequences were obtained from peripheral blood. The receptors were gathered from a young man with COVID-19, enrolled during active disease.

This clone was observed a few times. CDR3 in DNA: TGCGCCAGCAGCCAAGGGGGAAGGGGCGCGAGCTATAATTCACCCCTCCACTTT. It translates to CASSQGGRGASYNSPLHF. The chain couples TRBV4-1 to TRBJ1-6; possibly TRBD1 for D (5 bases). Germline assignment: CDR1 MGHRA and CDR2 YSYEKL. This CDR3 spans 18 amino acids. The V and J ends lost 1 base and 3 bases respectively, with 16 bases between them.

The chain has TRBV6-5 and TRBJ2-7; possibly TRBD1 for D (6 bases). This CDR3 is 14 amino acids long. Germline-derived CDR1 and CDR2 are MNHEY and SVGAGI. V lost 6 bases and J 4 bases, leaving 16 bases between the germline ends. The CDR3 DNA reads as TGTGCCAGCAGCCAGGGACACTCTTCTTACGAGCAGTACTTC. It codes for CASSQGHSSYEQYF.

CDR3 in amino acids: CASSLTGAQPQHF. The CDR3 DNA reads as TGTGCCAGCAGCTTAACAGGGGCTCAGCCCCAGCATTTT. The V gene is TRBV7-9, the J gene TRBJ1-5; 7 bases line up with TRBD1. After removal of 2 bases from V and 6 bases from J, the junction contained 1 base not matched to a gene. CDR1 is SEHNR, CDR2 FQNEAQ, per germline (reference sequence). The CDR3 is 13 residues long.

V usage is TRBV7-2 and J usage is TRBJ1-1; 11 bases match TRBD1. Germline CDR1 is SGHTA and CDR2 is FQGNSA. Trimming at V came to 6 bases and at J to 7 bases, leaving 7 bases not matched to a gene. The CDR3 loop spans 14 amino acids. CDR3 DNA sequence: TGTGCCAGCAGTCCCAGGACAGGGGGCAGTGAAGCTTTCTTT. Protein: CASSPRTGGSEAFF.

This chain connects TRBV3-1 (or the pseudogene TRBV3-2) to TRBJ2-3, with 7 bases lining up with TRBD1. With V trimmed by 7 bases and J by 8 bases, 12 bases remained unmatched. Germline V gene lookup returns CDR1 LGHDT and CDR2 YNNKEL (reference sequence). The CDR3 consists of 14 residues. The CDR3 here is CASTLDRAQGTQYF. The CDR3 DNA reads TGTGCCAGCACCCTAGACAGGGCCCAAGGTACGCAGTATTTT.

The chain links TRBV5-1 to TRBJ1-2; possible D gene TRBD1, 6 bases. V lost 0 bases to trimming and J lost 4 bases, with 13 bases between them. The CDR3 is made up of 15 amino acids. The germline V gene has CDR1 SGHRS and CDR2 YFSETQ. The CDR3 DNA reads as TGCGCCAGCAGCTTGGTTGCTCAGGGGTCCTATGGCTACACCTTC. This translates into CASSLVAQGSYGYTF.

The chain has TRBV5-1 and TRBJ1-2; no reliable D call. The V gene's germline CDR1 is SGHRS and CDR2 YFSETQ. The germline V and J ends were trimmed by 0 bases and 1 base, with 7 bases remaining between them. This CDR3 comprises 14 residues. The CDR3 DNA reads as TGCGCCAGCAGCTTGGGGGAGAGTAACTATGGCTACACCTTC. This gives the protein CASSLGESNYGYTF. The full variable domain, its missing parts supplied by reference TRBV5-1 and TRBJ1-2, is KAGVTQTPRYLIKTRGQQVTLSCSPISGHRSVSWYQQTPGQGLQFLFEYFSETQRNKGNFPGRFSGRQFSNSRSEMNVSTLELGDSALYLCASSLGESNYGYTFGSGTRLTVV.